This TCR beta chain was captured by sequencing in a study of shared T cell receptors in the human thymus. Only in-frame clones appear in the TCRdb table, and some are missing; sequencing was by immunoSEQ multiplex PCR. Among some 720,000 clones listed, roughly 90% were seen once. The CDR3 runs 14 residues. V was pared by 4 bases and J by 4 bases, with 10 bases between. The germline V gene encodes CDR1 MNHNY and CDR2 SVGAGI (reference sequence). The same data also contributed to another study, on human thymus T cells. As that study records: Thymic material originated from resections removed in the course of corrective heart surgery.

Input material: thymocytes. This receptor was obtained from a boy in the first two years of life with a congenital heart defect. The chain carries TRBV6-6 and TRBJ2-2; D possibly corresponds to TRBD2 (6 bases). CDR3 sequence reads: CASSSPGLTGELFF. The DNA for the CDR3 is TGTGCCAGCAGTTCCCCGGGACTCACCGGGGAGCTGTTTTTT.